Listed below are T cell receptor beta chains from one sample, sequenced in a study of blood T cell repertoires in COVID-19. The assay was immunoSEQ multiplex PCR, and TCRdb's table has in-frame clones only and misses some. The sample holds about 210,000 clones, approximately 82% seen once. What was sequenced was peripheral blood. The receptors come from a woman aged 40-49 years with acute or convalescent COVID-19. Each CDR3 is given with its conserved first and last residue. Each record gives: J gene, D gene, clone size, V gene, CDR3 DNA, CDR3 protein. D genes are given only for firm matches. Clone size is stated in some rows and not others, as once, few, many or a class when expanded.

TRBJ2-5	TRBD1	NA	TRBV7-9	TGTGCCAGCAGCGAGGGACAGGCCTACCAAGAGACCCAGTACTTC	CASSEGQAYQETQYF
TRBJ1-1	NA	few	TRBV30	TGTGCCTGGAGTCTCCTGGGGAGGGGCCGTAAAAACACTGAAGCTTTCTTT	CAWSLLGRGRKNTEAFF
TRBJ1-4	TRBD1	NA	TRBV19	TGTGCCAGTAGTACTCTGGGACAGGGGAATGAAAAACTGTTTTTT	CASSTLGQGNEKLFF
TRBJ1-5	NA	NA	TRBV2	TGTGCCAGCAGGGATGGGTCGACTGCTTTTAATCAGCCCCAGCATTTT	CASRDGSTAFNQPQHF
TRBJ2-2	NA	NA	TRBV19	TGTGCCAGTACCCCCGGGATCTTGACCGGGGAGCTGTTTTTT	CASTPGILTGELFF
TRBJ1-5	TRBD1	NA	TRBV19	TGTGCCAGTAGTAAAATCCGGGACAGGGGGCCCAATCAGCCCCAGCATTTT	CASSKIRDRGPNQPQHF
TRBJ1-2	TRBD1	NA	TRBV5-1	TGCGCCAGCAGCGCAGGGACAGGGGAAAACTATGGCTACACCTTC	CASSAGTGENYGYTF
TRBJ2-3	NA	once	TRBV7-2	TGTGCCAGCAGCTCACGGACAGACACAGATACGCAGTATTTT	CASSSRTDTDTQYF
TRBJ2-7	TRBD2	NA	TRBV6-5	TGTGCCAGCAGCCTTGGGAGGGCGCGGGAGCAGTACTTC	CASSLGRAREQYF
TRBJ1-3	NA	NA	TRBV3-1/TRBV3-2	TGTGCCAGCAGCCCTCCAGGGGCTGGAAACACCATATATTTT	CASSPPGAGNTIYF
TRBJ2-1	TRBD2	NA	TRBV9	TGTGCCAGCAGCGAACGGGCGGGAGGGGTCTACAATGAGCAGTTCTTC	CASSERAGGVYNEQFF
TRBJ2-7	TRBD1	NA	TRBV19	TGTGCCAGTAGTATGACAGGGTACGAGCAGTACTTC	CASSMTGYEQYF
TRBJ2-7	NA	NA	TRBV14	TGTGCCAGCAGCCAGCAAATTGAACTAGACGAGCAGTACTTC	CASSQQIELDEQYF
TRBJ1-1	TRBD1	few	TRBV18	TGTGCCAGCTCAATTAACAGGGGCGGGGACACTGAAGCTTTCTTT	CASSINRGGDTEAFF
TRBJ2-7	TRBD2	NA	TRBV15	TGTGCCACCAGCAGAGATCTAGCGGGAGGTCGGGACGAGCAGTACTTC	CATSRDLAGGRDEQYF
TRBJ2-7	TRBD1	NA	TRBV6-6	TGTGCCAGCAGTCCCGGGACAGGGTTTTCGTACGAGCAGTACTTC	CASSPGTGFSYEQYF
TRBJ1-2	TRBD1	NA	TRBV10-3	TGTGCCACCTTACTCCCCCGAGACAGGGGGTTAGTAGGTGGCTACACCTTC	CATLLPRDRGLVGGYTF
TRBJ2-1	NA	NA	TRBV27	TGTGCCAGCAGTTTCGGGACAGAGCAGTTCTTC	CASSFGTEQFF
TRBJ1-2	NA	NA	TRBV28	TGTGCCAGCAGTTCCCCCTCCACGGCAGGGCTCTACTATGGCTACACCTTC	CASSSPSTAGLYYGYTF
TRBJ1-2	NA	NA	TRBV4-3	TGCGCCAGCAGCCAAGAGGGGGGAAGGGATCAACTCAACTATGGCTACACCTTC	CASSQEGGRDQLNYGYTF
TRBJ2-6	NA	NA	TRBV4-1	TGCGCCAGCAGCCAAGGTAGCGGAGGTGGGGCCAACGTCCTGACTTTC	CASSQGSGGGANVLTF
TRBJ2-1	NA	NA	TRBV10-3	TGTGCCATCAGTGAGTCAGGGGGAGGGCTCGGCAATGAGCAGTTCTTC	CAISESGGGLGNEQFF
TRBJ2-7	NA	NA	TRBV7-6	TGTGCCAGCGGCTCCGGACAGACCTACGAGCAGTACTTC	CASGSGQTYEQYF
TRBJ1-2	NA	NA	TRBV5-1	TGCGCCAGCAGCTCGGAGTCCGGTGGCTACACCTTC	CASSSESGGYTF
TRBJ2-3	NA	NA	TRBV15	TGTGCCACCAGCAGAGATTTATCCGGCGGGACTAGCACAGATACGCAGTATTTT	CATSRDLSGGTSTDTQYF
TRBJ1-1	NA	many	TRBV6-5	TGTGCCAGCAGGACAGATTTGAACACTGAAGCTTTCTTT	CASRTDLNTEAFF
TRBJ1-1	NA	once	TRBV10-1	TGCGCCAGCACTTCCAGTAGTAGGGGTCTCACTGAAGCTTTCTTT	CASTSSSRGLTEAFF
TRBJ1-2	NA	NA	TRBV12-3/TRBV12-4	TGTGCCAGCAGTTTTGGGCAGAGCTACACCTTC	CASSFGQSYTF
TRBJ1-1	TRBD1	NA	TRBV19	TGTGCCAGTATAGTACAGGGGGCTGGGGACACTGAAGCTTTCTTT	CASIVQGAGDTEAFF
TRBJ2-1	TRBD2	NA	TRBV14	TGTGCCAGCAGCCGACCGGCCGAGCGGGGGGACTTATACAATGAGCAGTTCTTC	CASSRPAERGDLYNEQFF
TRBJ1-5	NA	NA	TRBV30	TGTGCCTATCAGTTGTTCAATCAGCCCCAGCATTTT	CAYQLFNQPQHF
TRBJ1-4	TRBD1	NA	TRBV10-2	TGCGCCAGCAGGAGTCAGGGGGTTAATGAAAAACTGTTTTTT	CASRSQGVNEKLFF
TRBJ2-7	TRBD1	NA	TRBV7-9	TGTGCCTACTCGGGGACAGAACCCTACGAGCAGTACTTC	CAYSGTEPYEQYF
TRBJ2-2	TRBD2	NA	TRBV6-2/TRBV6-3	TGTGCCAGCAGTTACTCGGCGGGAGAGGGCACCGGGGAGCTGTTTTTT	CASSYSAGEGTGELFF
TRBJ1-5	NA	few	TRBV21-1	TGTGCCCCCAGGGAAAGAAGCCATGATAGCAATCAGCCCCAGCATTTT	CAPRERSHDSNQPQHF
TRBJ2-7	NA	few	TRBV4-3	TGCGCCAGCAGCCAAGATTTCGGGAGTGGAGAGGCGCGGTTGCAGTACTTC	CASSQDFGSGEARLQYF
TRBJ2-7	NA	NA	TRBV30	TGTGCCTGGAGTTTTGGACAGTCCTACGAGCAGTACTTC	CAWSFGQSYEQYF
TRBJ2-1	NA	NA	TRBV15	TGTGCCACCAGCAGAGATCTAAACTCCTACAATGAGCAGTTCTTC	CATSRDLNSYNEQFF
TRBJ1-5	TRBD1	NA	TRBV6-1	TGTGCCAGCAGTGAATCGAAAACCAGGACAGGATATAGCAATCAGCCCCAGCATTTT	CASSESKTRTGYSNQPQHF
TRBJ1-2	TRBD1	NA	TRBV18	TGTGCCAGCTCAGAACAGGGGGCCCCGAACTATGGCTACACCTTC	CASSEQGAPNYGYTF
TRBJ2-1	TRBD2	NA	TRBV20-1	TGCAGTGCAAGTTTTGGCGGGGGCAATGAGCAGTTCTTC	CSASFGGGNEQFF
TRBJ1-1	NA	once	TRBV9	TGTGCCAGCAGCGTCGTCCCGGGACATTTTAGAAAGGGGACTGAAGCTTTCTTT	CASSVVPGHFRKGTEAFF
TRBJ2-7	NA	NA	TRBV7-8	TGTGCCAGCAGCGTAGGGGCCAGCTGGTACGAGCAGTACTTC	CASSVGASWYEQYF
TRBJ2-1	NA	once	TRBV11-3	TGTGCCAGCAGCTCCTCCGATGAGCAGTTCTTC	CASSSSDEQFF
TRBJ2-4	TRBD2	NA	TRBV15	TGTGCCACCAGCAGAGTGGGTAGCGGGAGCAACATTCAGTACTTC	CATSRVGSGSNIQYF
TRBJ1-1	TRBD1	NA	TRBV7-9	TGTGCCACTGGGACAGGGAGTCCTGGGACTGAAGCTTTCTTT	CATGTGSPGTEAFF
TRBJ2-6	TRBD1	NA	TRBV7-3	TGTGCCAGCAGCTTAACGCGACAGGGTGCTGGGGCCAACGTCCTGACTTTC	CASSLTRQGAGANVLTF
TRBJ1-5	NA	few	TRBV19	TGTGCCAGTAGTATAGGGCCCCAGGAGCCCCAGCATTTT	CASSIGPQEPQHF
TRBJ2-7	NA	few	TRBV11-1	TGTGCCAGCAGCTGGGGGCCCGTTTCCTACGAGCAGTACTTC	CASSWGPVSYEQYF